This TCR beta chain was captured in a study of blood T cell repertoires in COVID-19 (dated by TCRdb to 2019 to 2021). Study-wide context: The collaborator samples originated in the United States, Italy and Spain and spanned the acute and convalescent phases of COVID-19. The prospective study material was composed of cDNA or gDNA derived from T cells, B-cell-depleted T cells, or PBMCs. Deeply sampled blood TCRbeta repertoires from subjects exposed to, actively infected with, or recovered from COVID-19 were included in the dataset. The repertoires were made available in a free public database intended to serve as a resource for research on the immune response to SARS-CoV-2. The samples were drawn from the first 160 participants of the ongoing ImmuneRACE study and from 1,254 subjects provided by 6 global collaborators. Nearly every sample came with metadata listing a de-identified subject ID, COVID-19 status, age in years and sex. Where available, HLA class I and class II types were obtained from metadata supplied by the sample provider rather than from assay-based typing. What the study reported, not specific to this receptor: The quantity of clinical and demographic metadata differed by source and by participant and was supplied without curation.

This clone has just one count. It lacks a known antigen. Base qualities are missing; no much larger clone stands one base away. Looking up the germline V gene yields CDR1 SQVTM and CDR2 ANQGSEA. Trimming removed 4 bases from V and 3 bases from J, leaving 6 bases between the germline ends. From cysteine to phenylalanine, the CDR3 is 11 amino acids long. Only the CDR3 part of the read is kept: 33 bases, read in frame from the first base. Each collaborating institution followed its own protocols to collect whole blood in K2EDTA tubes. For TCRbeta analysis, collaborators shipped samples as frozen whole blood, isolated PBMCs, or DNA extracted from either of those sample types. The immunoSEQ Assay, a bias-controlled multiplex PCR, was used to amplify TCRbeta CDR3 regions from genomic DNA. Processing in the source paper ran as follows. The number of nucleated cells in each sample was estimated from the amplification of reference gene primers within the assay. To quantify the absolute abundance of each unique TCRbeta CDR3 rearrangement, sequence reads were collapsed and filtered. Productive Simpson clonality was computed per sample as the square root of Simpson's diversity index over productive rearrangements. TCRdb re-hosts the immuneACCESS table, in-frame sequences only. Its copies lack some clones; in the studies checked, an unresolved V gene accounts for under half of them, and the cause for the rest is not known. V, J and clone size derive from that table, while D and trimming were established from the DNA sequence. Here the sample has roughly 91,000 clones; roughly 86% occur a single time. Of the sample, more than 1% is held by the ten largest clones.

Sequencing was done on a sample of peripheral blood. The sequence was collected from a woman over 75 with acute or convalescent COVID-19. The chain employs TRBV29-1 and TRBJ1-1; TRBD1 is perhaps the D gene, given 5 matching bases. DNA sequence: TGCAGCGTTGGGGGGGACACTGAAGCTTTCTTT. It specifies CSVGGDTEAFF.